This TCR beta chain was retrieved from a study of T cell repertoires in cytomegalovirus infection. Across the whole study: CMV infection together with matching HLA type was indicated by public TCR beta signatures. Findings and caveats of the study: CMV-specific TCR beta clonotypes restricted by HLA-C dominated the ex vivo response.

Germline V gene sequence: CDR1 SNHLY, CDR2 FYNNEI. Deletions cut 6 bases from V and 1 base from J, with 19 bases between. The CDR3 spans 17 residues. TCRdb called the reads again in MiXCR, with one record for every CDR3 protein. The top ten clones hold around 47% of a sample with roughly 230,000 distinct CDR3 sequences, approximately 17% of them seen once. This clonotype has a handful of counts. The antigen is not known. The source is a human donor in good health (CMV status not recorded). Some clones in this sample may be carry-over from other donors' samples. Input material: CD8+ T cells from PBMCs. This chain uses TRBV2 with TRBJ2-1, with D perhaps being TRBD1 or TRBD2 (5 bases each). CDR3: CASRGDPLQLSYNEQFF. The CDR3 bases are TGTGCCAGCAGGGGGGACCCCCTCCAGCTTTCCTACAATGAGCAGTTCTTC.